A selection of T cell receptor beta chains follows, all from one sample in a study of T cell repertoires in cytomegalovirus infection. From the reads, TCRdb called clonotypes with MiXCR, one entry per CDR3 protein. This sample carries about 230,000 distinct CDR3 sequences, approximately 6.7% of them seen once, and the ten largest clones take under 7%. Sequencing input: PBMCs. These TCRs come from a human donor in good health (CMV status not recorded). Some clones in this sample may be carry-over from other donors' samples. Both conserved end residues are part of each CDR3. The order of the fields is J gene, CDR3 length, D gene, V gene, clone size, CDR3 protein, CDR3 DNA. D genes are given only for firm matches. A row's size may be missing; if present it is once, few, many or a size class.

J: TRBJ1-6
length: 14
D: TRBD1
V: TRBV20-1
size: many
CDR3: CSARAGTGHSPLHF
DNA: TGCAGTGCTCGCGCTGGGACAGGGCATTCACCCCTCCACTTT

J: TRBJ1-3
length: 18
D: -
V: TRBV7-2
size: many
CDR3: CASSLAFWTTERGNTIYF
DNA: TGTGCCAGCAGCTTAGCCTTCTGGACCACCGAAAGGGGAAACACCATATATTTT

J: TRBJ1-1
length: 18
D: -
V: TRBV4-3
size: many
CDR3: CASSQGLMVAFANTEAFF
DNA: TGCGCCAGCAGCCAAGGACTAATGGTGGCATTCGCAAACACTGAAGCTTTCTTT

J: TRBJ2-7
length: 16
D: TRBD2
V: TRBV6-2/TRBV6-3
size: many
CDR3: CASSYGSGGSYYEQYF
DNA: TGTGCCAGCAGTTACGGGAGCGGGGGCAGTTACTACGAGCAGTACTTC

J: TRBJ2-1
length: 13
D: -
V: TRBV7-3
size: -
CDR3: CASSSLGEDEQFF
DNA: TGTGCCAGCAGCTCGCTAGGTGAGGATGAGCAGTTCTTC

J: TRBJ2-1
length: 16
D: TRBD2
V: TRBV7-2
size: many
CDR3: CASSLGLAGGQGEQFF
DNA: TGTGCCAGCAGCTTAGGACTAGCGGGGGGGCAAGGTGAGCAGTTCTTC

J: TRBJ2-1
length: 13
D: -
V: TRBV6-6
size: few
CDR3: CASSYGGVNEQFF
DNA: TGTGCCAGCAGTTACGGAGGGGTAAATGAGCAGTTCTTC

J: TRBJ2-2
length: 19
D: TRBD1
V: TRBV19
size: -
CDR3: CASSSLEETGGRGTGELFF
DNA: TGTGCCAGTAGTTCTCTGGAAGAGACAGGGGGCCGGGGCACCGGGGAGCTGTTTTTT

J: TRBJ1-2
length: 14
D: -
V: TRBV7-2
size: many
CDR3: CASSLYGDRGGYTF
DNA: TGTGCCAGCAGCTTATATGGGGATAGAGGTGGCTACACCTTC

J: TRBJ2-2
length: 15
D: -
V: TRBV6-1
size: many
CDR3: CASRPTGTNTGELFF
DNA: TGTGCCAGCAGACCCACAGGAACGAACACCGGGGAGCTGTTTTTT

J: TRBJ2-1
length: 17
D: TRBD2
V: TRBV4-2
size: few
CDR3: CASSQDRSSGGYNEQFF
DNA: TGTGCCAGCAGCCAAGACCGGTCTAGCGGGGGGTACAATGAGCAGTTCTTC

J: TRBJ2-1
length: 14
D: -
V: TRBV12-3/TRBV12-4
size: -
CDR3: CASATDWADNEQFF
DNA: TGTGCCAGCGCCACTGACTGGGCGGACAATGAGCAGTTCTTC

J: TRBJ1-4
length: 13
D: -
V: TRBV20-1
size: many
CDR3: CSAVDRFNEKLFF
DNA: TGCAGTGCTGTTGACAGATTTAATGAAAAACTGTTTTTT

J: TRBJ1-5
length: 16
D: -
V: TRBV28
size: many
CDR3: CASSLFGTSIIWPQHF
DNA: TGTGCCAGCAGTTTGTTCGGGACGTCCATAATTTGGCCCCAGCATTTT

J: TRBJ2-1
length: 16
D: TRBD2
V: TRBV7-9
size: many
CDR3: CASSLGLAGFGNEQFF
DNA: TGTGCCAGCAGCTTAGGACTAGCGGGGTTCGGCAATGAGCAGTTCTTC

J: TRBJ1-1
length: 18
D: TRBD1
V: TRBV10-3
size: many
CDR3: CAISGGMTGGAPDTEAFF
DNA: TGTGCCATCAGTGGGGGGATGACAGGGGGCGCACCGGACACTGAAGCTTTCTTT

J: TRBJ1-3
length: 16
D: TRBD1
V: TRBV7-2
size: many
CDR3: CASSPQGQGIGNTIYF
DNA: TGTGCCAGCAGCCCCCAGGGACAGGGGATTGGAAACACCATATATTTT

J: TRBJ2-7
length: 13
D: -
V: TRBV4-2
size: many
CDR3: CASSLEGAGEQYF
DNA: TGTGCCAGCAGTCTCGAAGGGGCTGGCGAGCAGTACTTC

J: TRBJ1-5
length: 17
D: -
V: TRBV7-6
size: many
CDR3: CASSLAAGPHSNQPQHF
DNA: TGTGCCAGCAGCTTAGCGGCGGGACCCCACAGCAATCAGCCCCAGCATTTT

J: TRBJ1-1
length: 14
D: TRBD1
V: TRBV28
size: many
CDR3: CASGQGAMNTEAFF
DNA: TGTGCCAGCGGACAGGGGGCAATGAACACTGAAGCTTTCTTT

J: TRBJ2-7
length: 14
D: -
V: TRBV7-2
size: many
CDR3: CASSSPGIAYEQYF
DNA: TGTGCCAGCAGCTCCCCGGGGATCGCCTACGAGCAGTACTTC

J: TRBJ1-1
length: 12
D: -
V: TRBV5-6
size: few
CDR3: CASSWQNTEAFF
DNA: TGTGCCAGCAGCTGGCAGAACACTGAAGCTTTCTTT

J: TRBJ2-1
length: 17
D: -
V: TRBV7-2
size: many
CDR3: CASSLRTTYYSYNEQFF
DNA: TGTGCCAGCAGCTTGCGGACAACCTACTACTCCTACAATGAGCAGTTCTTC

J: TRBJ2-4
length: 17
D: -
V: TRBV7-2
size: many
CDR3: CASSLAIIGQGENIQYF
DNA: TGTGCCAGCAGCTTAGCGATCATCGGCCAGGGCGAAAACATTCAGTACTTC

J: TRBJ1-4
length: 15
D: -
V: TRBV25-1
size: many
CDR3: CASSEFRAGGEKLFF
DNA: TGTGCCAGCAGTGAATTTCGGGCAGGCGGTGAAAAACTGTTTTTT

J: TRBJ2-3
length: 17
D: -
V: TRBV7-2
size: many
CDR3: CASSSQVGGRRSDTQYF
DNA: TGTGCCAGCAGCTCCCAGGTGGGGGGGCGGAGGTCAGATACGCAGTATTTT

J: TRBJ1-1
length: 15
D: -
V: TRBV7-2
size: many
CDR3: CATLSGLRMNTEAFF
DNA: TGTGCCACCCTCTCCGGGTTGCGCATGAACACTGAAGCTTTCTTT

J: TRBJ1-1
length: 13
D: -
V: TRBV10-3
size: many
CDR3: CAIMGDPNTEAFF
DNA: TGTGCCATCATGGGGGACCCGAACACTGAAGCTTTCTTT

J: TRBJ1-1
length: 14
D: -
V: TRBV7-2
size: many
CDR3: CASSLRGWGTEAFF
DNA: TGTGCCAGCAGCTTAAGGGGGTGGGGCACTGAAGCTTTCTTT

J: TRBJ1-1
length: 13
D: TRBD1
V: TRBV20-1
size: many
CDR3: CSARDGGGPGAFF
DNA: TGCAGTGCTAGAGATGGAGGGGGCCCGGGGGCTTTCTTT

J: TRBJ2-7
length: 13
D: TRBD1
V: TRBV29-1
size: few
CDR3: CSVDTGEGYEQYF
DNA: TGCAGCGTTGACACAGGGGAAGGATACGAGCAGTACTTC

J: TRBJ2-7
length: 14
D: TRBD2
V: TRBV7-2
size: many
CDR3: CASTPGRRSYEQYF
DNA: TGTGCCAGCACCCCCGGGAGGAGGTCCTACGAGCAGTACTTC

J: TRBJ2-2
length: 16
D: TRBD1
V: TRBV20-1
size: many
CDR3: CSARNLDRFYTGELFF
DNA: TGCAGTGCTAGGAATTTGGACAGGTTTTACACCGGGGAGCTGTTTTTT

J: TRBJ1-2
length: 16
D: TRBD1
V: TRBV10-3
size: many
CDR3: CAISATTGAQVLGYTF
DNA: TGTGCCATCAGTGCCACGACAGGGGCCCAAGTACTTGGCTACACCTTC

J: TRBJ2-1
length: 14
D: TRBD1
V: TRBV12-3/TRBV12-4
size: many
CDR3: CASSRDRQEDEQFF
DNA: TGTGCCAGCAGTCGGGACAGGCAAGAGGATGAGCAGTTCTTC

J: TRBJ2-7
length: 18
D: TRBD1
V: TRBV20-1
size: -
CDR3: CSATSTGPMSLSSYEQYF
DNA: TGCAGTGCTACCTCGACAGGGCCCATGTCATTAAGCTCCTACGAGCAGTACTTC

J: TRBJ2-7
length: 14
D: -
V: TRBV6-2/TRBV6-3
size: many
CDR3: CASSYDGTRDEQYF
DNA: TGTGCCAGCAGTTACGATGGGACACGAGACGAGCAGTACTTC

J: TRBJ2-1
length: 11
D: TRBD2
V: TRBV11-3
size: many
CDR3: CASSSGGFQFF
DNA: TGTGCCAGCAGTAGCGGGGGGTTCCAGTTCTTC

J: TRBJ1-2
length: 12
D: -
V: TRBV29-1
size: many
CDR3: CSVAAGPYGYTF
DNA: TGCAGCGTTGCCGCAGGCCCCTATGGCTACACCTTC

J: TRBJ1-2
length: 14
D: -
V: TRBV11-2
size: many
CDR3: CASSRRDTVYGYTF
DNA: TGTGCCAGCAGCAGACGGGACACCGTCTATGGCTACACCTTC

J: TRBJ2-6
length: 18
D: -
V: TRBV3-1
size: -
CDR3: CASSDTGTGSSGANVLTF
DNA: TGTGCCAGCAGCGACACCGGGACGGGAAGCTCTGGGGCCAACGTCCTGACTTTC

J: TRBJ1-2
length: 13
D: -
V: TRBV6-5
size: many
CDR3: CASSYSRGSGYTF
DNA: TGTGCCAGCAGTTACTCGAGGGGTAGTGGCTACACCTTC

J: TRBJ2-1
length: 15
D: TRBD1
V: TRBV28
size: many
CDR3: CASSFGQGVGAEQFF
DNA: TGTGCCAGCAGCTTCGGACAGGGGGTCGGGGCTGAGCAGTTCTTC

J: TRBJ2-7
length: 13
D: TRBD1
V: TRBV28
size: many
CDR3: CASRDRGLNEQYF
DNA: TGTGCCAGCCGGGACAGGGGGCTTAACGAGCAGTACTTC

J: TRBJ1-4
length: 14
D: -
V: TRBV28
size: -
CDR3: CASSLVTGDEKLFF
DNA: TGTGCCAGCAGTTTGGTCACAGGCGATGAAAAACTGTTTTTT

J: TRBJ1-5
length: 16
D: -
V: TRBV18
size: many
CDR3: CASSPKGTSGNQPQHF
DNA: TGTGCCAGCTCACCTAAAGGGACGTCGGGCAATCAGCCCCAGCATTTT

J: TRBJ2-4
length: 17
D: -
V: TRBV6-2/TRBV6-3
size: -
CDR3: CASRNRDGKLAKNIQYF
DNA: TGTGCCAGCAGAAACCGGGACGGAAAACTAGCCAAAAACATTCAGTACTTC

J: TRBJ1-2
length: 14
D: -
V: TRBV6-2/TRBV6-3
size: many
CDR3: CASSPGLQHNGYTF
DNA: TGTGCCAGCAGCCCGGGCCTCCAGCACAATGGCTACACCTTC

J: TRBJ1-1
length: 14
D: TRBD1
V: TRBV20-1
size: many
CDR3: CSAPLTGTGNEAFF
DNA: TGCAGTGCTCCCCTCACCGGGACAGGGAATGAAGCTTTCTTT

J: TRBJ2-3
length: 15
D: -
V: TRBV29-1
size: -
CDR3: CSVVGGRRGPDTQYF
DNA: TGCAGCGTTGTTGGGGGACGGAGGGGTCCAGATACGCAGTATTTT

J: TRBJ1-2
length: 16
D: TRBD1
V: TRBV7-2
size: many
CDR3: CASSVDGRGQGKIYTF
DNA: TGTGCCAGCAGCGTGGACGGCCGAGGACAGGGCAAGATCTACACCTTC

J: TRBJ1-1
length: 15
D: -
V: TRBV10-3
size: few
CDR3: CAISDPGYRNTEAFF
DNA: TGTGCCATCAGTGACCCGGGATACCGGAACACTGAAGCTTTCTTT

J: TRBJ2-7
length: 14
D: TRBD2
V: TRBV14
size: many
CDR3: CASSHGLAGYEQYF
DNA: TGTGCCAGCAGTCATGGTCTAGCGGGGTACGAGCAGTACTTC

J: TRBJ2-5
length: 15
D: TRBD1
V: TRBV7-2
size: many
CDR3: CASSRSGQEAETQYF
DNA: TGTGCCAGCAGCCGTTCCGGACAGGAGGCGGAGACCCAGTACTTC

J: TRBJ2-1
length: 13
D: TRBD2
V: TRBV6-2/TRBV6-3
size: many
CDR3: CASMERGNNEQFF
DNA: TGTGCCAGCATGGAGCGGGGAAACAATGAGCAGTTCTTC

J: TRBJ1-5
length: 15
D: -
V: TRBV20-1
size: many
CDR3: CSAREIQGGNQPQHF
DNA: TGCAGTGCTAGAGAAATTCAAGGGGGCAATCAGCCCCAGCATTTT

J: TRBJ2-3
length: 18
D: TRBD1
V: TRBV7-2
size: many
CDR3: CASSLVGDRAITTDTQYF
DNA: TGTGCCAGCAGCTTAGTTGGAGACAGGGCAATAACCACAGATACGCAGTATTTT

J: TRBJ1-1
length: 13
D: -
V: TRBV28
size: many
CDR3: CASSFLAGTEAFF
DNA: -

J: TRBJ2-5
length: 18
D: TRBD2
V: TRBV29-1
size: many
CDR3: CSVSLPGGARLRQETQYF
DNA: TGCAGCGTCTCTTTACCGGGGGGGGCGAGACTCCGCCAAGAGACCCAGTACTTC